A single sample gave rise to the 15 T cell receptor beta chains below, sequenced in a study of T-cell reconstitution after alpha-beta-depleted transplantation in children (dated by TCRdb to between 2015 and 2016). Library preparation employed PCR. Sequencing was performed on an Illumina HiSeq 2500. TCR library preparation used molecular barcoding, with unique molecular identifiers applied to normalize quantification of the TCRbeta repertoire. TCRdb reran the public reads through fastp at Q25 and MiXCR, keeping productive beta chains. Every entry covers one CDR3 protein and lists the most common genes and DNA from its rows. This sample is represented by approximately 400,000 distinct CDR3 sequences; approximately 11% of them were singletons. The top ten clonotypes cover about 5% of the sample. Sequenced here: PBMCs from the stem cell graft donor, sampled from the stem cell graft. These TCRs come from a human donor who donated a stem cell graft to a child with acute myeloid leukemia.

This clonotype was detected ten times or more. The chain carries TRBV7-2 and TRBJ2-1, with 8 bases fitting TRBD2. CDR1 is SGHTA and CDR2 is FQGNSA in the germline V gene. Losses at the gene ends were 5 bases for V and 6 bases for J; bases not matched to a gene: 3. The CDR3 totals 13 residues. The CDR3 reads CASSPAGGNEQFF. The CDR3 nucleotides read TGTGCCAGCAGCCCCGCGGGGGGCAATGAGCAGTTCTTC.

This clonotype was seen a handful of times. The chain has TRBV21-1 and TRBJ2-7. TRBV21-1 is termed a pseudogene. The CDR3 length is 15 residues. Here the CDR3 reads CASSNLGRVGYEQYV. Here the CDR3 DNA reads TGTGCCAGCAGCAATTTAGGCAGAGTCGGCTACGAGCAGTACGTC.

CDR3 region: CASSFRGTLGASYNEQFF. The CDR3 DNA reads as TGTGCCAGCAGTTTCAGAGGGACCCTGGGGGCCTCCTACAATGAGCAGTTCTTC. The chain combines TRBV12-3 or TRBV12-4 with TRBJ2-1, with D possibly TRBD1 on 6 matching bases. Trimming pared 3 bases from V and 0 bases from J, leaving 18 bases between. This CDR3 is 18 amino acids long.

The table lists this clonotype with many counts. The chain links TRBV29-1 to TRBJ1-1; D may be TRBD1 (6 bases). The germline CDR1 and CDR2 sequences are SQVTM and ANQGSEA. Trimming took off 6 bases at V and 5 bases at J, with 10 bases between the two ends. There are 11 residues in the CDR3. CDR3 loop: CSVHQGTEAFF. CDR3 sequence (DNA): TGCAGCGTGCATCAGGGGACTGAAGCTTTCTTT.

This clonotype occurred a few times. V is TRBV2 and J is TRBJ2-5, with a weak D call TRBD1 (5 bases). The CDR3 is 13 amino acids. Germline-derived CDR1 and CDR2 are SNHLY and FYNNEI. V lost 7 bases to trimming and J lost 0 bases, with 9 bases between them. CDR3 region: CASKQEYQETQYF. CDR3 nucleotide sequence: TGTGCCAGCAAACAGGAGTACCAAGAGACCCAGTACTTC.

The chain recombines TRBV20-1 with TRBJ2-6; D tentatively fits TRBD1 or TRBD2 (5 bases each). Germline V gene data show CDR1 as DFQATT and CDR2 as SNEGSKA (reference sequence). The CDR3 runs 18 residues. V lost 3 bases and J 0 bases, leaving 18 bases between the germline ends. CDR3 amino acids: CSARVPGGGFSGANVLTF. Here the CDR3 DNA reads TGCAGTGCTAGGGTTCCAGGTGGGGGTTTCTCTGGGGCCAACGTCCTGACTTTC.

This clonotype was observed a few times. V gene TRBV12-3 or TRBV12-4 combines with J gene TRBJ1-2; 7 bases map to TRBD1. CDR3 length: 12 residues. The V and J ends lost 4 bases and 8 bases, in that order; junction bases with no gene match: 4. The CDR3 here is CASSSGTVGYTF. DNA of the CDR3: TGTGCCAGCAGTTCCGGGACAGTCGGCTACACCTTC.

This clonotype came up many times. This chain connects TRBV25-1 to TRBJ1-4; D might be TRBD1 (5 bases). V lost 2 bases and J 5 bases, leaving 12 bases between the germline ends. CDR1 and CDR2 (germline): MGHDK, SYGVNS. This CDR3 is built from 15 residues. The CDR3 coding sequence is TGTGCCAGCAGTGAACAAGGGACGGTCAATGAAAAACTGTTTTTT. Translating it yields CASSEQGTVNEKLFF.

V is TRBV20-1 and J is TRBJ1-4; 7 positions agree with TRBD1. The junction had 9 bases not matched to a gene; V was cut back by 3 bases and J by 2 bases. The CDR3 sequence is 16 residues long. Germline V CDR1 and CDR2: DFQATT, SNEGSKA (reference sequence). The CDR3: CSARPAYRGTNEKLFF. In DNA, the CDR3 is TGCAGTGCTAGGCCCGCCTACAGGGGCACTAATGAAAAACTGTTTTTT.

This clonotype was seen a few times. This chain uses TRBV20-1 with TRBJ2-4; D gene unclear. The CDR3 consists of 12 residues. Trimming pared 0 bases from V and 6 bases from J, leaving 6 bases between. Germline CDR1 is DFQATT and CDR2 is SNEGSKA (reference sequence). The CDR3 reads CSARDELNIQYF. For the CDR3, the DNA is TGCAGTGCTAGAGATGAGTTAAACATTCAGTACTTC.

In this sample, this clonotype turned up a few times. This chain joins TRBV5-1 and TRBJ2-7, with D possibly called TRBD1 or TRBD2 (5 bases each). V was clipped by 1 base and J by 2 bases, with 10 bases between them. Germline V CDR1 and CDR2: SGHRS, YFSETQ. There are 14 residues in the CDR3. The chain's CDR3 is CASSLWGTTYEQYF. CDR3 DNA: TGCGCCAGCAGCTTGTGGGGGACCACCTACGAGCAGTACTTC.

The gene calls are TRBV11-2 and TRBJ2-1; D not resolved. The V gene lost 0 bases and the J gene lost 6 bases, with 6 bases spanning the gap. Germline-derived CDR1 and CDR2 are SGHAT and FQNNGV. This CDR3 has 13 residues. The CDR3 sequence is CASSLEAFNEQFF. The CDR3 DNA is TGTGCCAGCAGCTTAGAAGCTTTCAATGAGCAGTTCTTC.

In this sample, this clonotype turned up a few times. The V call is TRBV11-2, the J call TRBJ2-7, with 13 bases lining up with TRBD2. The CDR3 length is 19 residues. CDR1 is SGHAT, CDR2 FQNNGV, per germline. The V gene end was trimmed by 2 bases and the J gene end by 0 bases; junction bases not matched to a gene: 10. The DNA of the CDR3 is TGTGCCAGCAGCTTAATGGGACTAGCGGGATCTTGGGGCTCCTACGAGCAGTACTTC. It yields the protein CASSLMGLAGSWGSYEQYF.

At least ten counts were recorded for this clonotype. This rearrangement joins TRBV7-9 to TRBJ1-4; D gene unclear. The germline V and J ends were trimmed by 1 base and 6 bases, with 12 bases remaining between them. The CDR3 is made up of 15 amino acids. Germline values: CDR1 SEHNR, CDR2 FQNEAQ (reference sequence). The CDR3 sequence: CASSLELSMDEKLFF. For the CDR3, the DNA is TGTGCCAGCAGCTTAGAGTTATCAATGGATGAAAAACTGTTTTTT.

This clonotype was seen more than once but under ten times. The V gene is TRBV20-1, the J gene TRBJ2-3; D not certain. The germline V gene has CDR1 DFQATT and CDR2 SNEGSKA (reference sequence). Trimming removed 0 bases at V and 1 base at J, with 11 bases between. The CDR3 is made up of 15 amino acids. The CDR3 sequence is CSARDRLVGTDTQYF. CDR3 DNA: TGCAGTGCTAGAGATCGGCTAGTTGGCACAGATACGCAGTATTTT.